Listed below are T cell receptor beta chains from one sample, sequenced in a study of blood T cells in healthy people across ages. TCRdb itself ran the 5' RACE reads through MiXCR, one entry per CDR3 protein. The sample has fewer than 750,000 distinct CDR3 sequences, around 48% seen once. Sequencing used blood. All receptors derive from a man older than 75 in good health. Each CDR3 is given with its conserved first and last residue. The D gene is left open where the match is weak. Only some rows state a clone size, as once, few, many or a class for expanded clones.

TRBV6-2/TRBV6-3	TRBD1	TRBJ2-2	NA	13	TGTGCCAGCAGAACAGGGGGGTCCGGGGAGCTGTTTTTT	CASRTGGSGELFF
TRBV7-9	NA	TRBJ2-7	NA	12	TGTGCCAGCAGCTTAACAGGATCCGAGCAGTACTTC	CASSLTGSEQYF
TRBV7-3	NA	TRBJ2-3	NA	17	TGTGCCAGCAGCTTAACTGGTCGAACGGGAATCACAGATACGCAGTATTTT	CASSLTGRTGITDTQYF
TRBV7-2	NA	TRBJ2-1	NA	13	TGTGCCAACAGCCCCCCCCGGCGCAATGAGCAGTTCTTC	CANSPPRRNEQFF
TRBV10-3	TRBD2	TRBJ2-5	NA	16	TGTGCCATCAGTGAGTCGAGCGGGGGGGCCGAAGAGACCCAGTACTTC	CAISESSGGAEETQYF
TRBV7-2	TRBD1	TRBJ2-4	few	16	TGTGCCAGCAGCTTTGCAGGGGGTCAGTACAATAACATTCAGTACTTC	CASSFAGGQYNNIQYF
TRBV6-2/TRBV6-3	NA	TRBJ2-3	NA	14	TGTGCCAGCAGAAACGGACCCTCCACAGATACGCAGTATTTT	CASRNGPSTDTQYF
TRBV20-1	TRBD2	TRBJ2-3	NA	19	TGCAGTGCGAGGGTCCCTATAGCGGGGGGACGGAGAAGCACAGATACGCAGTATTTT	CSARVPIAGGRRSTDTQYF
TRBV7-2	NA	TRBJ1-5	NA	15	TGTGCCAGCAGCTTAGTTAGGAGGGCCGGTCAGCCCCAGCATTTT	CASSLVRRAGQPQHF
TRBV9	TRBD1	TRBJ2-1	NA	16	TGTGCCAGCAGCGCCCGGACCGGGACAGGGGGTAATGAGCAGTTCTTC	CASSARTGTGGNEQFF